The 20 T cell receptor beta chains below were found in one sample sequenced in a study of T cells in Graves' hyperthyroidism and ophthalmopathy. Amplification of TCR beta CDR3 regions used RNA as the template. First-round RT-PCR with HTBI primers amplified the TCR CDR3 region. TCRdb fed the multiplex PCR reads into MiXCR, producing one record per CDR3 protein. This sample has approximately 400,000 distinct CDR3 sequences, with about 20% found just once. Specimen: blood. The receptors were sampled from a woman aged 18-29 years with Graves' hyperthyroidism.

Ten or more counts support this clonotype. V is TRBV7-3 and J is TRBJ2-2; TRBD1 matches at 8 bases. Trimming took 2 bases from V and 6 from J; bases not matched to a gene: 2. Germline V gene data show CDR1 as SGHTA and CDR2 as FQGTGA. The CDR3 has 14 residues. The CDR3 here is CASSLGTGSGELFF. CDR3 coding DNA: TGTGCCAGCAGCTTAGGGACAGGCTCCGGGGAGCTGTTTTTT.

This clonotype was counted many times. This chain joins TRBV7-2 and TRBJ1-2; D is uncertain. This CDR3 spans 14 amino acids. Germline loops: CDR1 SGHTA, CDR2 FQGNSA. Between the trimmed V and J ends, which lost 4 bases and 8 bases, there was a span of 17 bases. CDR3 sequence reads: CASSSPGSGEGYTF. CDR3 DNA sequence: TGTGCCAGCAGCTCGCCAGGCTCCGGTGAAGGCTACACCTTC. Drawing the rest from reference TRBV7-2 and TRBJ1-2, the complete variable domain is GAGVSQSPSNKVTEKGKDVELRCDPISGHTALYWYRQSLGQGLEFLIYFQGNSAPDKSGLPSDRFSAERTGGSVSTLTIQRTQQEDSAVYLCASSSPGSGEGYTFGSGTRLTVV.

The sample holds many counts of this clonotype. The J gene is TRBJ1-2, the V gene TRBV6-5; possibly TRBD1 for D (5 bases). Trimming cost V 0 bases and J 4 bases, with 9 bases left between them. The CDR3 totals 14 residues. From germline, CDR1 is MNHEY and CDR2 SVGAGI. The CDR3 sequence is CASSYSRGSYGYTF. The DNA for the CDR3 is TGTGCCAGCAGTTACTCAAGGGGAAGCTATGGCTACACCTTC.

Comments on this clonotype: This may be a read error: a much more frequent sequence differs by one nucleotide. No conserved phenylalanine or tryptophan is present at the end of the CDR3, so a read error is the likely explanation. The rearrangement joins TRBV7-6 to TRBJ2-7; TRBD1 might be the D (5 bases). The V and J ends lost 4 bases and 2 bases respectively, with 9 bases between them. The CDR3 length is 13 residues. Germline-derived CDR1 and CDR2 are SGHVS and FNYEAQ. The CDR3 DNA follows: TGTGCCAGCAGCTCCTACAGGACCTACGAGCAGTACTAC. Amino acids: CASSSYRTYEQYY.

This clonotype was seen repeatedly, ten times or more. The chain has TRBV20-1 and TRBJ1-1; 9 nucleotides align to TRBD1. The CDR3 is 15 amino acids. Germline V gives CDR1 DFQATT, CDR2 SNEGSKA (reference sequence). V lost 0 bases, J lost 3 bases, and 5 bases stayed unmatched. The CDR3 nucleotides read TGCAGTGCTAGAGATCACAGGGGGCGGGACACTGAAGCTTTCTTT. Translated, it gives CSARDHRGRDTEAFF.

The gene calls are TRBV4-1 and TRBJ1-1; possible D gene TRBD1, 5 bases. Germline CDR1 MGHRA, CDR2 YSYEKL. Trimming removed 0 bases at V and 1 base at J, with 12 bases between. This CDR3 has 16 residues. As DNA, the CDR3 is TGCGCCAGCAGCCAAGATCAGGGCAGTCAGAACACTGAAGCTTTCTTT. Its protein product is CASSQDQGSQNTEAFF.

This clonotype was seen ten or more times. This sequence joins TRBV5-1 and TRBJ1-1, with 7 bases that match TRBD1. V dropped 4 bases and J dropped 4; count of bases not matched to a gene: 7. This CDR3 spans 14 amino acids. Germline CDR1 reads SGHRS; CDR2 reads YFSETQ. The CDR3 loop is CASSGTGVGTEAFF. CDR3 DNA: TGCGCCAGCAGCGGAACAGGGGTTGGCACTGAAGCTTTCTTT. Full variable domain (missing parts from reference TRBV5-1 and TRBJ1-1): KAGVTQTPRYLIKTRGQQVTLSCSPISGHRSVSWYQQTPGQGLQFLFEYFSETQRNKGNFPGRFSGRQFSNSRSEMNVSTLELGDSALYLCASSGTGVGTEAFFGQGTRLTVV.

This rearrangement joins TRBV6-2 or TRBV6-3 to TRBJ1-1; TRBD1 aligns across 7 bases. The ends lost 6 bases at V and 4 bases at J; junction bases unmatched: 17. This CDR3 is built from 17 residues. Germline V gene sequence: CDR1 MNHEY, CDR2 SVGEGT. The CDR3 reads CASSKGRTGVGSTEAFF. DNA for the CDR3: TGTGCCAGCAGCAAAGGAAGGACAGGCGTGGGCAGCACTGAAGCTTTCTTT.

There are many counts of this clonotype. The chain carries TRBV28 and TRBJ2-7, with 8 bases that match TRBD2. The CDR3 runs to 15 residues. CDR1 MDHEN and CDR2 SYDVKM come from the germline V gene. J was trimmed by 3 bases and V by 2 bases; bases with no gene match: 6. The CDR3 sequence: CASSLSGGDLYEQYF. The CDR3, as DNA: TGTGCCAGCAGTTTAAGCGGGGGTGATCTCTACGAGCAGTACTTC. Combining the CDR3 with reference TRBV28 and TRBJ2-7 gives the whole variable domain DVKVTQSSRYLVKRTGEKVFLECVQDMDHENMFWYRQDPGLGLRLIYFSYDVKMKEKGDIPEGYSVSREKKERFSLILESASTNQTSMYLCASSLSGGDLYEQYFGPGTRLTVT.

This clonotype was counted many times. This sequence joins TRBV27 and TRBJ1-3; D is unclear. The ends were cut back, 3 bases at V and 0 bases at J, with 18 bases in the middle. This CDR3 region has 18 residues. Looked up from germline, CDR1 is MNHEY and CDR2 is SMNVEV (reference sequence). CDR3 amino acids: CASSFSGWDAFSGNTIYF. In nucleotides, the CDR3 is TGTGCCAGCAGTTTTTCCGGCTGGGATGCCTTCTCTGGAAACACCATATATTTT.

A word on this clonotype: Given a much more abundant clone one base away, this may be a read error. The chain uses TRBV12-3 or TRBV12-4 and TRBJ2-4, with D hard to call. This CDR3 region has 13 residues. Trimming shortened V by 7 bases and J by 0 bases, and 7 bases separated the two germline ends. The CDR3 DNA is TGTGCCAGCACCAAGGGAGCCAAAAACATTCAGTACTTC. It translates to CASTKGAKNIQYF.

The chain uses TRBV13 and TRBJ2-5, with 10 bases fitting TRBD2. The CDR3 loop spans 15 amino acids. The J segment lost 3 bases and the V segment lost 6 bases, leaving 7 bases of the junction unmatched. Germline V gives CDR1 PRHDT, CDR2 FYEKMQ (reference sequence). The CDR3 sequence is CASSPHLAGEETQYF. The CDR3 DNA sequence: TGTGCCAGCAGTCCTCATCTAGCGGGGGAAGAGACCCAGTACTTC.

V usage is TRBV18 and J usage is TRBJ2-7; 8 bases map to TRBD1. Germline V gives CDR1 KGHSH, CDR2 LQKENI. The CDR3 length is 17 residues. J was trimmed by 3 bases and V by 2 bases; bases with no gene match: 12. The CDR3 spells CASSPAVPQQGGYEQYF. The CDR3 nucleotides read TGTGCCAGCTCACCAGCGGTCCCCCAACAGGGGGGCTACGAGCAGTACTTC.

J is TRBJ1-1 and V is TRBV18, with D perhaps TRBD1 (5 bases). The CDR3 extends over 14 amino acids. In germline, CDR1 is KGHSH, CDR2 LQKENI. Trimming left V 3 bases short and J 4 bases short, with 12 bases between. Here the CDR3 reads CASSPRQRSTEAFF. CDR3 nucleotides: TGTGCCAGCTCACCCAGACAGAGGTCCACTGAAGCTTTCTTT. Using reference TRBV18 and TRBJ1-1 for the parts outside the CDR3, the full variable domain is NAGVMQNPRHLVRRRGQEARLRCSPMKGHSHVYWYRQLPEEGLKFMVYLQKENIIDESGMPKERFSAEFPKEGPSILRIQQVVRGDSAAYFCASSPRQRSTEAFFGQGTRLTVV.

This clonotype has a count of ten or more. The chain has TRBV11-1 and TRBJ2-2, with D uncertain. Germline V gene lookup returns CDR1 SGHAT and CDR2 FQDESV (reference sequence). V lost 7 bases to trimming and J lost 1 base, with 16 bases between them. The CDR3 contains 16 residues. The CDR3 DNA sequence: TGTGCCAGCACCGTGAACGGCATTGAGAACACCGGGGAGCTGTTTTTT. Residues: CASTVNGIENTGELFF.

This clonotype was picked up many times. The chain employs TRBV7-3 and TRBJ2-5; D unclear. The CDR3 has 13 residues. In germline, CDR1 is SGHTA, CDR2 FQGTGA. The germline V and J ends were trimmed by 5 bases and 4 bases, with 11 bases remaining between them. CDR3 region: CASSASLGETQYF. Here the CDR3 DNA reads TGTGCCAGCAGCGCTTCGTTGGGAGAGACCCAGTACTTC.

This clonotype was counted many times. CDR3 nucleotide sequence: TGCGCCAGCAGCTGGGTGACAGGACCCCACTCTGGAAACACCATATATTTT. Its translation: CASSWVTGPHSGNTIYF. The J gene is TRBJ1-3, the V gene TRBV5-1; tentatively, D is TRBD1 (6 bases). This CDR3 has 17 amino acids. Trimming shortened V by 3 bases and J by 0 bases, and 16 bases separated the two germline ends. In germline, CDR1 is SGHRS, CDR2 YFSETQ.

This clonotype has ten or more counts. The V gene is TRBV29-1, the J gene TRBJ2-5, with D tentatively TRBD1 (5 bases). Per the germline V gene, CDR1 is SQVTM and CDR2 is ANQGSEA. The CDR3 loop spans 13 amino acids. V lost 7 bases to trimming and J lost 0 bases, with 12 bases between them. CDR3 DNA sequence: TGCAGCGCCCAAGACAGCTACCAAGAGACCCAGTACTTC. Amino acid sequence: CSAQDSYQETQYF. Full variable domain (rest looked up from reference TRBV29-1 and TRBJ2-5): SAVISQKPSRDICQRGTSLTIQCQVDSQVTMMFWYRQQPGQSLTLIATANQGSEATYESGFVIDKFPISRPNLTFSTLTVSNMSPEDSSIYLCSAQDSYQETQYFGPGTRLLVL.

DNA for the CDR3: TGTGCCAGCAGGGCCGGGACTAGCGGGGGCTACGAGCAGTACTTC. Translation gives CASRAGTSGGYEQYF. The chain is built from TRBV2 and TRBJ2-7; 14 nucleotides match TRBD2. CDR1 is SNHLY, CDR2 FYNNEI, per germline. This CDR3 has 15 residues. Trimming cost V 6 bases and J 3 bases; bases outside gene matches: 4.

The J gene is TRBJ1-5, the V gene TRBV6-4; possibly TRBD1 for D (5 bases). Germline loops: CDR1 MRHNA, CDR2 SNTAGT. The CDR3 consists of 13 residues. V was clipped by 7 bases and J by 6 bases, with 13 bases between them. CDR3 sequence: CASTPTRGQPQHF. CDR3 nucleotides: TGTGCCAGCACTCCCACTAGGGGTCAGCCCCAGCATTTT.